These 9 T cell receptor delta chains were all obtained from the same sample, sequenced in a study of γδ T cells in repeated Plasmodium falciparum infection. Flow sorting of PBMC yielded separate Vgamma9/Vdelta2+ and Vdelta2-negative gammadelta T cell populations for bulk repertoire analysis. TCRdb reprocessed the multiplex PCR reads using CATT. The data show 70,000 to 95,000 delta-chain clones, with about 1.5% seen just once and 9% held by the top ten. Sequenced: gamma-delta T cells from blood. The receptors come from a pool of human donors (malaria-infected and uninfected, not separated).

Ten or more counts support this clone. CDR3 in amino acids: CACDTVGGGRHTDKLIF. CDR3 bases: TGTGCCTGTGACACCGTAGGGGGGGGCCGTCACACCGATAAACTCATCTTT. The chain joins TRDV2 to TRDJ1; tentative D call: TRDD3 (5 bases). V was trimmed by 0 bases and J by 0 bases, leaving 16 bases between them. The germline CDR1 and CDR2 sequences are GEAIGNYY and EKD. The CDR3 loop spans 17 amino acids.

A remark on this clone: The protein given by TCRdb reflects a much larger clone and differs at residue 4 from this DNA's translation, likely from a read error; the protein shown is the DNA's translation. The CDR3 region has the DNA TGTGCCTGTAACACCCCCGATTCAGGCCCACTGGGGGATACTCCGGACACCGATAAACTCATCTTT. This translates into CACNTPDSGPLGDTPDTDKLIF. The chain is built from TRDV2 and TRDJ1; 12 nucleotides match TRDD3. TCRdb does not report a J gene; here it was assigned by matching the DNA to germline references. There are 22 residues in the CDR3. Germline CDR1 and CDR2: GEAIGNYY and EKD.

This clone was seen at least ten times. The same CDR3 arises from other DNA sequences in this sample as well. The chain has TRDV1 and TRDJ1, with D possibly being TRDD1 (5 bases). Germline lookup yields CDR1 TSWWSYY and CDR2 QGS. Trimming cost V 5 bases and J 1 base, with 38 bases left between them. This CDR3 has 23 amino acids. CDR3 coding DNA: TGTGCTCTTGGGAACGTTGTCTTTCCCCCTCTCGTCCTCCAAATACTGACCACCGATAAACTCATCTTT. It is translated as CALGNVVFPPLVLQILTTDKLIF.

A remark on this clone: The translation of this DNA and the TCRdb protein of a much larger clone differ at residue 11, probably owing to a read error; the protein shown here is translated from the DNA. CDR3 protein: CACDTLTGGSQGHTDKLIF. The CDR3 DNA reads TGTGCCTGTGACACCCTGACTGGGGGATCCCAGGGCCACACCGATAAACTCATCTTT. The rearrangement joins TRDV2 to TRDJ1, with 10 positions matching TRDD3. No J segment appears in TCRdb, so it was assigned here by matching the sequence to germline. This CDR3 spans 19 amino acids. Germline CDR1 GEAIGNYY, CDR2 EKD. V trimming: 0 bases; J trimming: 0 bases; junction bases outside the gene matches: 12.

This clone came up a few times. TCRdb pairs this DNA with a much larger clone's protein that differs at residue 13, likely a read error; the protein shown was translated from the DNA. This chain joins TRDV1 and TRDJ1; D not resolved. TCRdb records no J gene; here it was assigned by comparing the DNA to germline. V lost 3 bases and J lost 7, with 24 bases in between. The CDR3 totals 17 residues. The germline gives CDR1 TSWWSYY, CDR2 QGS. CDR3 nucleotides: TGTGCTCTTGGGGATACATTCCAGGGAGGGTACAACGTTAAACTCATCTTT. The encoded protein is CALGDTFQGGYNVKLIF.

Remarks on this clone: A far bigger clonotype differs at one base, so this is likely a read error. Other DNA sequences in the sample encode the same CDR3. The rearrangement uses TRDV2 and TRDJ1, with 11 bases aligning to TRDD3. CDR3 length: 21 amino acids. Germline CDR1 GEAIGNYY, CDR2 EKD. With 0 bases clipped from V and 1 base from J, the junction kept 18 bases outside the gene matches. Written as DNA, the CDR3 is TGTGCCTGTGACACCCTCACCCTATCTGTACTGGGGGATAATCGCACCGATAAACTCATCTTT. Its protein is CACDTLTLSVLGDNRTDKLIF.

This clone has at least ten counts. The chain uses TRDV1 and TRDJ1; D assignment may be TRDD2 or TRDD3 (6 bases each). Here the J gene came from matching the DNA to germline, since TCRdb omits it. The germline CDR1 and CDR2 sequences are TSWWSYY and QGS. This CDR3 comprises 20 residues. V was shortened by 1 base and J by 2 bases, with 26 bases between the two germline ends. CDR3 amino acids: CALGEPLFPSSWGSTDKLIF. The CDR3 bases are TGTGCTCTTGGGGAACCCCTATTCCCCTCTTCCTGGGGATCGACCGATAAACTCATCTTT.

This clone was detected only a few times. A far larger clone is off by one base, so a read error is likely. In the same sample, other DNA sequences code for this CDR3. The rearrangement links TRDV2 to TRDJ1; D is perhaps TRDD2 (6 bases). As TCRdb names no J gene, one was assigned here on the basis of a DNA match to germline. The length of the CDR3 is 20 residues. The germline V and J ends were trimmed by 3 bases and 0 bases, with 28 bases remaining between them. Germline-derived CDR1 and CDR2 are GEAIGNYY and EKD. Here the CDR3 DNA reads TGTGCCTGTGACCCGGCTTCCTCCTACGGGGGGTACGCGTACACCGATAAACTCATCTTT. The encoded protein is CACDPASSYGGYAYTDKLIF.

This clone was observed a few times. The TCRdb protein, from a much larger clone, departs from this DNA's translation at residue 17, likely by read error; the protein shown derives from the DNA. No call exists for the J gene, whereas the V gene is TRDV1; the DNA was not compared with TRDD3, the D call given in the table. The CDR3 totals 19 residues. Germline V CDR1 and CDR2: TSWWSYY, QGS. CDR3 coding DNA: TGTGCTCTTGGGGAACTAGTCCTAGCCTGGGGGATACACACCGATAAACCCATCTTT. This encodes CALGELVLAWGIHTDKPIF.